The text below deals with one T cell receptor beta chain. The antigen remains unidentified. In the PCR, 60 Vbeta and 13 Jbeta primers were used. The table came from immunoSEQ multiplex PCR; TCRdb's copy has only in-frame clones and leaves some out. In the table there are roughly 150,000 clones, roughly 80% of which are singletons. This entry belongs to a study of cytomegalovirus exposure and HLA in healthy donors. Study-wide results and caveats: Upon later analysis, TCR association rates were observed to vary by HLA locus, being highest for DRB1 and lowest for HLA-C. TCR beta V- and J-gene trimming was later associated with a missense DCLRE1C variant. Associated with cytomegalovirus, according to the listing, were 150 to 200 TCR beta chains.

CDR1 and CDR2 (germline): SGHRS, YFSETQ. Germline trimming cut 4 bases from V and 0 bases from J; bases unmatched to any gene: 4. The CDR3 loop spans 16 amino acids. Everyone who donated was a healthy bone marrow donor. V is TRBV5-1 and J is TRBJ2-2, with 9 positions matching TRBD1. This clonotype originated in a male donor in good health and CMV-seronegative. Sequencing was performed on PBMCs. The CDR3 DNA sequence: TGCGCCAGCAGCAACAGGACAGGGGCGAACACCGGGGAGCTGTTTTTT. Its translation: CASSNRTGANTGELFF.